This section outlines one T cell receptor (beta chain) sequence together with its context. This CDR3 has 15 amino acids. V lost 4 bases and J lost 6, with 16 bases in between. CDR1 is SGHKS, CDR2 YYEKEE, per germline (reference sequence). The entry originates in a study of control samples from healthy donors and cancer patients. Here immunoSEQ multiplex PCR was the method, and the copy in TCRdb shows in-frame clones only, minus some. This sample has 35,000 to 50,000 clones; around 87% occur once, and the top ten carry roughly 10%. The TCR was taken from a woman aged 60-75 years with lung cancer. This rearrangement joins TRBV5-5 to TRBJ1-4; weak D call: TRBD1 (5 bases). The sequenced material came from PBMCs. CDR3 in DNA: TGTGCCAGCAGCCCCGTAGGGACCGGAGATGAAAAACTGTTTTTT. Encoded protein: CASSPVGTGDEKLFF.